Listed below are T cell receptor beta chains from one sample, sequenced in a study of T cells in Graves' hyperthyroidism and ophthalmopathy. TCRdb passed the multiplex PCR reads through MiXCR, listing each CDR3 protein once. The sample gives 800,000 or so distinct CDR3 sequences, over 35% of which show up once; roughly 8.3% is in the top ten. Sequences were obtained from blood. These TCRs come from a man younger than 35 with Graves' hyperthyroidism. CDR3s include the opening cysteine and the closing phenylalanine or tryptophan. The order of the fields is V gene, J gene, CDR3 protein.

v_call: TRBV9
j_call: TRBJ2-5
cdr3_aa: CASSRPGEQETQYF

v_call: TRBV20-1
j_call: TRBJ1-2
cdr3_aa: CSATGPADGYTF

v_call: TRBV19
j_call: TRBJ1-5
cdr3_aa: CASSIGGTYSNQPQHF

v_call: TRBV7-3
j_call: TRBJ2-5
cdr3_aa: CASSSTVGDRETQYF

v_call: TRBV29-1
j_call: TRBJ1-3
cdr3_aa: CSVVLGQLSGNTIYF

v_call: TRBV15
j_call: TRBJ1-6
cdr3_aa: CATSSPGDSNSPLHF

v_call: TRBV29-1
j_call: TRBJ2-7
cdr3_aa: CSVTGQGGTYEQYF

v_call: TRBV5-1
j_call: TRBJ2-5
cdr3_aa: CASSLGGHSGETQYF

v_call: TRBV29-1
j_call: TRBJ2-3
cdr3_aa: CSVEGVTRDPTDTQYF

v_call: TRBV29-1
j_call: TRBJ2-7
cdr3_aa: CSGGTENEQYF

v_call: TRBV3-1
j_call: TRBJ1-3
cdr3_aa: CASSHEGSGNTIYF

v_call: TRBV29-1
j_call: TRBJ1-1
cdr3_aa: CSVCRIRREAFF

v_call: TRBV25-1
j_call: TRBJ1-6
cdr3_aa: CASSRGINSPLHF

v_call: TRBV6-1
j_call: TRBJ2-5
cdr3_aa: CASSQSGTGGIFETQYF

v_call: TRBV5-1
j_call: TRBJ2-7
cdr3_aa: CASAVTGAYEQYF

v_call: TRBV5-6
j_call: TRBJ1-5
cdr3_aa: CASSLQRSGTGYEQPQHF

v_call: TRBV6-1
j_call: TRBJ1-1
cdr3_aa: CASSEDTESEAFF

v_call: TRBV7-8
j_call: TRBJ1-5
cdr3_aa: CASSPQDRGNQPQHF

v_call: TRBV2
j_call: TRBJ2-2
cdr3_aa: CASSERKREYGGELFF

v_call: TRBV7-2
j_call: TRBJ2-5
cdr3_aa: CASSLAPMDNEETQYF

v_call: TRBV10-3
j_call: TRBJ1-2
cdr3_aa: CAISPRGNYGYTF

v_call: TRBV7-2
j_call: TRBJ2-5
cdr3_aa: CASSLDGTGGETQYF

v_call: TRBV7-9
j_call: TRBJ2-5
cdr3_aa: CASSLGVYQETQYF

v_call: TRBV7-6
j_call: TRBJ2-6
cdr3_aa: CASSPWDRSSGANVLTF

v_call: TRBV7-9
j_call: TRBJ1-5
cdr3_aa: CASSPFTGTGVQPQHF

v_call: TRBV19
j_call: TRBJ2-7
cdr3_aa: CASSIDAKTGGQGEQYF